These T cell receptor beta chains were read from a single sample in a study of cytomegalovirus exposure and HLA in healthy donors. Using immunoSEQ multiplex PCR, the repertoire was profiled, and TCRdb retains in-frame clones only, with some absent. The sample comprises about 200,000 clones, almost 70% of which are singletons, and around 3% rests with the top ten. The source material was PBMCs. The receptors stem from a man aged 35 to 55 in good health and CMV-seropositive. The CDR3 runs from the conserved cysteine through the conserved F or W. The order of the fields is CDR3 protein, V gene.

CDR3: CASRGTERETQYF
V: TRBV5-1

CDR3: CASSASGGGADTQYF
V: TRBV7-9

CDR3: CASSPRTQFQETQYF
V: TRBV18

CDR3: CASTPGQYFSGANVLTF
V: TRBV19

CDR3: CASSQGWPETPYQETQYF
V: TRBV4-1

CDR3: CASSPPWRGLYQETQYF
V: TRBV14

CDR3: CASSLGLNTGELFF
V: TRBV5-1

CDR3: CASSLLAGGRDTQYF
V: TRBV13

CDR3: CASSEAGTGNGELFF
V: TRBV6-1

CDR3: CASSEDRAQSGRQFF
V: TRBV6-4